Presented here are 9 T cell receptor beta chains from one specimen sequenced in a study of blood T cells in healthy people across ages. A sample-barcoded 5' primer and a J-beta primer mix were used in a second PCR of roughly 6 to 11 cycles. MiXCR, run by TCRdb on the 5' RACE reads, gives a single entry per CDR3 protein. The table has around 1,000,000 distinct CDR3 sequences, approximately 26% seen once. These data are also associated with another study on T cells of mothers and their children.

Sequencing was carried out using blood. Receptor source: a girl aged 2-10 years in good health.

The J gene is TRBJ1-6, the V gene TRBV12-3 or TRBV12-4; the match to TRBD1 covers 7 bases. The trim removed 4 bases at V and 7 bases at J, leaving 7 bases unmatched. The CDR3 consists of 15 residues. CDR3 nucleotide sequence: TGTGCCAGCAGTTCAGGGGACAGCGCCAATTCACCCCTCCACTTT. Amino acid sequence: CASSSGDSANSPLHF.

This chain links TRBV11-3 with TRBJ2-5; 8 bases are a match to TRBD2. V lost 5 bases, J lost 5 bases, and 13 bases stayed unmatched. Germline V gene lookup returns CDR1 SGHNT and CDR2 YENEEA. CDR3 length: 16 residues. The CDR3 sequence is CASSQQSGSVRETQYF. Written as DNA, the CDR3 is TGTGCCAGCAGCCAACAAAGCGGGAGCGTGCGGGAGACCCAGTACTTC.

There are a few counts of this clonotype. The chain employs TRBV12-3 or TRBV12-4 and TRBJ1-5, with D possibly TRBD1 on 6 matching bases. Deletions cut 6 bases from V and 6 bases from J, with 9 bases between. This CDR3 comprises 12 residues. CDR3 nucleotide sequence: TGTGCCAGCAGGCAGGGGTCTCAGCCCCAGCATTTT. This codes for CASRQGSQPQHF.

This clonotype was counted a few times. The rearrangement uses TRBV6-8 and TRBJ2-7; TRBD2 might be the D (5 bases). Trimming pared 7 bases from V and 3 bases from J, leaving 28 bases between. The CDR3 extends over 18 amino acids. Germline CDR1 reads MNHGY; CDR2 reads SAAAGT. The CDR3: CASNSRKMGSDWNYEQYF. In DNA form, the CDR3 reads TGTGCCAGCAACTCACGTAAAATGGGGAGTGATTGGAACTACGAGCAGTACTTC.

This rearrangement joins TRBV9 to TRBJ1-3, with a possible D match to TRBD1 (6 bases). CDR3 length: 13 amino acids. Germline CDR1 is SGDLS and CDR2 is YYNGEE. V lost 7 bases to trimming and J lost 4 bases, with 12 bases between them. This CDR3 reads CASDPGHGNTIYF. Here the CDR3 DNA reads TGTGCCAGCGACCCGGGACACGGAAACACCATATATTTT.

The chain employs TRBV7-9 and TRBJ1-1; D not certain. Germline V gene lookup returns CDR1 SEHNR and CDR2 FQNEAQ (reference sequence). CDR3 length: 14 residues. V lost 5 bases and J 3 bases, leaving 13 bases between the germline ends. The CDR3 loop is CASSHTTAYTEAFF. The CDR3 nucleotides read TGTGCCAGCAGCCATACCACAGCCTACACTGAAGCTTTCTTT.

The CDR3 region has the DNA TGTGCCAGCAGCATGGGACAGGGAAGCTCCTACGAGCAGTACTTC. Amino acids: CASSMGQGSSYEQYF. This rearrangement joins TRBV9 to TRBJ2-5; 9 bases align to TRBD1. The DNA matches TRBJ2-7 better at its end, which makes the J call doubtful. This CDR3 is built from 15 residues. Looked up from germline, CDR1 is SGDLS and CDR2 is YYNGEE.

V is TRBV28 and J is TRBJ2-3; TRBD2 is a possible D gene (6 bases). Trimming left V 5 bases short and J 4 bases short, with 13 bases between. Germline V gives CDR1 MDHEN, CDR2 SYDVKM. The CDR3 length is 14 residues. Here the CDR3 reads CASSTLAASDTQYF. As DNA, the CDR3 is TGTGCCAGCAGTACCTTAGCGGCGTCAGATACGCAGTATTTT. The entire variable domain, with the rest obtained from reference TRBV28 and TRBJ2-3, is as follows: DVKVTQSSRYLVKRTGEKVFLECVQDMDHENMFWYRQDPGLGLRLIYFSYDVKMKEKGDIPEGYSVSREKKERFSLILESASTNQTSMYLCASSTLAASDTQYFGPGTRLTVL.

This chain connects TRBV7-8 to TRBJ2-7; the D call may be TRBD1 or TRBD2 (5 bases each). The CDR3 covers 15 residues. V lost 3 bases to trimming and J lost 7 bases, with 19 bases between them. CDR1 SGHVS and CDR2 FQNEAQ come from the germline V gene. The CDR3 region is CASSLGMGTEGEQYF. The CDR3 nucleotides read TGTGCCAGCAGCTTGGGCATGGGGACCGAGGGAGAGCAGTACTTC.